This TCR beta chain is from a study of graft-versus-host responses after intestinal transplantation. Looking at the study overall: Among the recipients, transplants were multivisceral, liver-intestinal, or isolated intestinal. Every transplant recipient was induced with anti-thymocyte globulin, then maintained on tacrolimus and steroids for around 3 years.

This clone was detected once. Its antigen remains unknown. Overall study results and limits: After transplant, early declines in HvG clones were associated with peak levels of circulating GvH clones. Ileal or blood samples showed some GvH clones first, and such clones were also found in recipient marrow.

Assay: immunoSEQ multiplex PCR; the TCRdb copy retains only in-frame clones and omits some. Counted here are about 100,000 clones, about 90% occurring once; the ten biggest clones make up more than 0.75%. There are 17 residues in the CDR3. The germline V gene has CDR1 MDHEN and CDR2 SYDVKM. V lost 5 bases and J lost 8; bases outside the gene matches: 18. The chain employs TRBV28 and TRBJ1-2; 9 bases map to TRBD1. This receptor was identified in a human donor who was the organ donor for an intestinal transplant. Sequenced material: unstimulated CD4+ T cells sorted from spleen or lymph node cells, taken before transplant. The CDR3 nucleotides read TGTGCCAGCAGTCACATCCTCCCCGGACAGGGGCTTGGCGGCTACACCTTC. It yields the protein CASSHILPGQGLGGYTF.